This T cell receptor (beta chain) was recorded in a study of cytomegalovirus exposure and HLA in healthy donors. As concerns this clone: Its antigen is not known.

Findings and caveats of the study: There were some V segments, including TRBV6-2 and TRBV6-3, excluded as indistinguishable.

13 Jbeta primers and 60 Vbeta primers were used for the PCR. Assay: immunoSEQ multiplex PCR; the TCRdb copy retains only in-frame clones and omits some. The sample data list about 150,000 clones. Germline trimming cut 4 bases from V and 2 bases from J; bases unmatched to any gene: 4. Germline loops: CDR1 MGHRA, CDR2 YSYEKL. The CDR3 loop spans 14 amino acids. The sample comprised PBMCs. The rearrangement uses TRBV4-1 and TRBJ1-2; TRBD1 matches at 7 bases. The source is a woman between 50 and 59 years old in good health and CMV-seronegative. CDR3 DNA: TGCGCCAGCAGCCCCGGGACAGCGAACTATGGCTACACCTTC. It specifies CASSPGTANYGYTF.